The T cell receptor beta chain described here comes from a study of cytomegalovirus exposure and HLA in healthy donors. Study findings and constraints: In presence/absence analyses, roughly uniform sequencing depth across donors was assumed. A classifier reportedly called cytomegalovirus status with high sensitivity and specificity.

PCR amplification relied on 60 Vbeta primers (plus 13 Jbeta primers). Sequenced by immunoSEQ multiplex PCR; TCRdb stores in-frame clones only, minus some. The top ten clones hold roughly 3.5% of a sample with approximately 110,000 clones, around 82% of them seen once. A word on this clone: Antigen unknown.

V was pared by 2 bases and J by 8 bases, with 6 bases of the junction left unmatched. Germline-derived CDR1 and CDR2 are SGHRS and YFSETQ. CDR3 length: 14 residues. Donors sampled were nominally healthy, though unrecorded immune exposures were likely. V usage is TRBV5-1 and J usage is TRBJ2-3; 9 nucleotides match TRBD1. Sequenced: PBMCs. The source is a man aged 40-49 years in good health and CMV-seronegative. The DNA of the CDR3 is TGCGCCAGCAGCTTTAGGACAGGGGACCCTACGCAGTATTTT. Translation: CASSFRTGDPTQYF. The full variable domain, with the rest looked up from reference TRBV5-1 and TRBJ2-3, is KAGVTQTPRYLIKTRGQQVTLSCSPISGHRSVSWYQQTPGQGLQFLFEYFSETQRNKGNFPGRFSGRQFSNSRSEMNVSTLELGDSALYLCASSFRTGDPTQYFGPGTRLTVL.